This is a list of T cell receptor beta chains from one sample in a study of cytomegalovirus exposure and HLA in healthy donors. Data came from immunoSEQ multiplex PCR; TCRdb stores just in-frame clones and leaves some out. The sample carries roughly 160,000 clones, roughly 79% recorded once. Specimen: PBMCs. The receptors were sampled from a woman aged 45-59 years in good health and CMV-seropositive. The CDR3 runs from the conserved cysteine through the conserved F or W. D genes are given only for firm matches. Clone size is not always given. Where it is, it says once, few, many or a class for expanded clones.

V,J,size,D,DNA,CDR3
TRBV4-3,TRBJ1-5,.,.,TGCGCCAGCAGCCCAAAAGGGGGGGCAGGTCAGCCCCAGCATTTT,CASSPKGGAGQPQHF
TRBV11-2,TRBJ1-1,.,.,TGTGCCAGCAGCTTAGTTGCTTTCGTGTCAGGGTACACTGAAGCTTTCTTT,CASSLVAFVSGYTEAFF
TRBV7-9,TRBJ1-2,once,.,TGTGCCAGCAGCTTATCCCGGGGGGGCTACACCTTC,CASSLSRGGYTF
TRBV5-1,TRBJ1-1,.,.,TGCGCCAGCAGCGCGAATCCCGGGACTGACACTGAAGCTTTCTTT,CASSANPGTDTEAFF
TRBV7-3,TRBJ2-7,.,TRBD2,TGTGCCAGCAGCCTCACTAGCGGGACGGTGGCTGGGTTGAACTTC,CASSLTSGTVAGLNF
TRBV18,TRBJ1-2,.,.,TGTGCCAGCTCACCATGGGAGGGGACGGGGACCTCCTATGGCTACACCTTC,CASSPWEGTGTSYGYTF
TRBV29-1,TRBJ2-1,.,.,TGCAGCGTTGAAGAAACCCCGTCGGATGAGCAGTTCTTC,CSVEETPSDEQFF
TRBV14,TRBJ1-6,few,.,TGTGCCAGCAGCCAAGGACAGAATTCACCCCTCCACTTT,CASSQGQNSPLHF
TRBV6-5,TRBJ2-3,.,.,TGTGCCAGCAGGACGGACAGAGCCACAGATACGCAGTATTTT,CASRTDRATDTQYF
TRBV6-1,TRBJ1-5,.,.,TGTGCCAGCAGTGAATCGGCCTGGGGGCATCAGCCCCAGCATTTT,CASSESAWGHQPQHF
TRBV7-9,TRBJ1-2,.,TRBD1,TGTGCCAGCAGCTTAGCATGGGGGGGGACAGGGGACTATGGCTACACCTTC,CASSLAWGGTGDYGYTF
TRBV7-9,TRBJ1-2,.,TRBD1,TGTGCCAGCAGCCCCGCCCGGGGACAGGCCAACTATGGCTACACCTTC,CASSPARGQANYGYTF
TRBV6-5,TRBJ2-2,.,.,TGTGCCGTCCGGGGTGAAGGGACCGGGGAGCTGTTTTTT,CAVRGEGTGELFF
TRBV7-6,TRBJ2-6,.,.,TGTGCCAGCAGCTTAGTGGGCTCTGGGGCCAACGGCCTGACTTTC,CASSLVGSGANGLTF
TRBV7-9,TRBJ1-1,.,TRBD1,TGTGCCAGCAGCCAAGACAGGGGTGACACTGAAGCTTTCTTT,CASSQDRGDTEAFF
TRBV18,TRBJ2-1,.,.,TGTGCCAGCTCACTCGAGTATGAGCAGTTCTTC,CASSLEYEQFF
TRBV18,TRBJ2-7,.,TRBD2,TGTGCCAGCTCACCTAGCGGGGGCCGGGGCTACGAGCAGTACTTC,CASSPSGGRGYEQYF
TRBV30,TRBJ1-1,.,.,TGTGCCTGGAGGGCGGGGGGGAACACTGAAGCTTTCTTT,CAWRAGGNTEAFF
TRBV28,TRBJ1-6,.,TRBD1,TGTGCCAGCAGGGACAGGGGTAATTCACCCCTCCACTTT,CASRDRGNSPLHF
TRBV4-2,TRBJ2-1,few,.,TGTGCCAGCAGCCAAGACGAAATCCGGGGATGGGAGCAGTTCTTC,CASSQDEIRGWEQFF
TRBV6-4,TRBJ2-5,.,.,TGTGCCAGCAGTGACTCGAAGGGGCGTCGGGAGACCCAGTACTTC,CASSDSKGRRETQYF
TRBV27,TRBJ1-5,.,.,TGTGCCAGCAGTCCTAGGCAGGGTAGCAATCAGCCCCAGCATTTT,CASSPRQGSNQPQHF
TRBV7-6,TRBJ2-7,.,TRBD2,TGTGCCAGCACCCTAAAAGCGGGAGGCTCCTACGAGCAGTACTTC,CASTLKAGGSYEQYF
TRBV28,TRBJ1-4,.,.,TGTGCCAGCAGTTCCAACAGGGAAAAACTGTTTTTT,CASSSNREKLFF
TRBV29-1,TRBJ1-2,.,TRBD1,TGCAGCGCCTACCCCCCGGGACAGAACCAGGCAGGCTACACCTTC,CSAYPPGQNQAGYTF
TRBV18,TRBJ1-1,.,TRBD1,TGTGCCAGCTCATCGGTGGACAGGGACAACACTGAAGCTTTCTTT,CASSSVDRDNTEAFF
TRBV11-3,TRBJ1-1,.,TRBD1,TGTGCCAGCAGCTTCGGTTGGGGACAGGCGGAGGGGATGAACACTGAAGCTTTCTTT,CASSFGWGQAEGMNTEAFF
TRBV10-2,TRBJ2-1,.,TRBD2,TGCGCCAGCAGAAAACTAGCGGGGGGGTCGGCTGAGCAGTTCTTC,CASRKLAGGSAEQFF
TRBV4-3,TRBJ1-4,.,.,TGCGCCAGCAGCCAAGAGGGCAGGGTTGAAAAACTGTTTTTT,CASSQEGRVEKLFF
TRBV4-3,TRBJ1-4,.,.,TGCGCCAGCAGCCAAGGGGCCCCACAATGGGCTAATGAAAAACTGTTTTTT,CASSQGAPQWANEKLFF
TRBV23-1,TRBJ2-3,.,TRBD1,TGCGCCAGCTCCCCCCGGACAGGGTCTTTGGATACGCAGTATTTT,CASSPRTGSLDTQYF
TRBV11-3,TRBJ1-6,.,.,TGTGCCAGCAGCACCGTACGAGCAGGGTCCTATAATTCACCCCTCCACTTT,CASSTVRAGSYNSPLHF
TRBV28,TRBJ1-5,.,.,TGTGCCAGCGCTAGCCCCCGGACGGTTAGCAATCAGCCCCAGCATTTT,CASASPRTVSNQPQHF
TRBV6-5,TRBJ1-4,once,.,TGTGCCAGCAGTTACACTTCGGAGACAGAGAATGAAAAACTGTTTTTT,CASSYTSETENEKLFF
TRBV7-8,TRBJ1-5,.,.,TGTGCCAGCAGCGTACAGGGTGATCAGCCCCAGCATTTT,CASSVQGDQPQHF
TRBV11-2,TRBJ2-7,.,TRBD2,TGTGCCAGCAGCTTGACTAGCGGGTTGTACGAGCAGTACTTC,CASSLTSGLYEQYF
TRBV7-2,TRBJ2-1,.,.,TGTGCCAGCAGCTTAGGTGGAGGGACGGTGTACAATGAGCAGTTCTTC,CASSLGGGTVYNEQFF
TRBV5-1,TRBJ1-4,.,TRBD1,TGCGCCAGCAGCTTGGCCGGGACAGGGGCAACTAATGAAAAACTGTTTTTT,CASSLAGTGATNEKLFF
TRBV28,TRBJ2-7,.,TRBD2,TGTGCCAGCATTCCTAGCGGGAGTAGCTACGAGCAGTACTTC,CASIPSGSSYEQYF
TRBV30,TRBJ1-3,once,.,TGTGCCTGGACCCTACTCGGAAACACCATATATTTT,CAWTLLGNTIYF
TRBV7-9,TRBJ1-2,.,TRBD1,TGTGCCAGCAGCTCACAGACAGGGATAGATGGCTACACCTTC,CASSSQTGIDGYTF
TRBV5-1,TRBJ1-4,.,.,TGCGCCAGCAGCTTGATGGGAGGAGCAACTAATGAAAAACTGTTTTTT,CASSLMGGATNEKLFF
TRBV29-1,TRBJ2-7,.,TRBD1,TGCAGCGTTCTCTGGGCAGGGGGTGCCTACGAGCAGTACTTC,CSVLWAGGAYEQYF
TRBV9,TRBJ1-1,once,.,TGTGCCAGCAGCGTAGAAAGCGGGGGCGCTGAAGCTTTCTTT,CASSVESGGAEAFF
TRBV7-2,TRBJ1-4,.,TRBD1,TGTGCCAGCAGCCCCACCGGGACAGGGGCTGAAAAACTGTTTTTT,CASSPTGTGAEKLFF
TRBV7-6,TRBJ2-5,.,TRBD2,TGTGCCAGCAGCTTACTAGCGGGCGAGACCCAGTACTTC,CASSLLAGETQYF
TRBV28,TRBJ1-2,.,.,TGTGCCAGCAGCTCAGACAGGCTCGGCTACACCTTC,CASSSDRLGYTF
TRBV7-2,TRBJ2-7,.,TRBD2,TGTGCCAGCAGCCCCAAGCCCCAGCGGGAGGGCGACGAGCAGTACTTC,CASSPKPQREGDEQYF
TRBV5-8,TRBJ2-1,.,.,TGTGCCAGCAGCGCCTACAGGGCCCATGAGCAGTTCTTC,CASSAYRAHEQFF
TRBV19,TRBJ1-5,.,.,TGTGCCAGTAGTATAGTGGGGGCAGGGGTGAGCAATCAGCCCCAGCATTTT,CASSIVGAGVSNQPQHF
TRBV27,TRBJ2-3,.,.,TGTGCCAGCAGTCGTAAGGGGCAGCCGGGGGTCCACACAGATACGCAGTATTTT,CASSRKGQPGVHTDTQYF
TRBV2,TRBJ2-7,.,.,TGTGCCAGCAGTATAATCCACGAGCAGTACTTC,CASSIIHEQYF
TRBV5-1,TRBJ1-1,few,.,TGCGCCAGCAGCTTCCCGGGACGGACAGTCACTGAAGCTTTCTTT,CASSFPGRTVTEAFF
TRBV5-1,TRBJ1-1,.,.,TGCGCCAGCAGCTTGGGGCTCGCGGCGGGGGACACTGAAGCTTTCTTT,CASSLGLAAGDTEAFF
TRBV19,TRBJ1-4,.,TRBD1,TGTGCCAGTAGCAATCGACAGGGTCGGAATGAAAAACTGTTTTTT,CASSNRQGRNEKLFF